The 28 T cell receptor beta chains reported below all come from one sample, sequenced in a study of blood T cell repertoires in COVID-19. This table comes from immunoSEQ multiplex PCR, and its TCRdb copy is limited to in-frame clones, with some not included. The table has around 280,000 clones, approximately 88% seen once. Sequenced sample: PBMCs or T cells enriched from blood (not recorded which). The source of these receptors is a woman aged 40 to 50 who had recovered from COVID-19.

V usage is TRBV12-3 or TRBV12-4 and J usage is TRBJ1-2, with TRBD1 matching 8 bases. This CDR3 spans 13 amino acids. With 6 bases clipped from V and 8 bases from J, the junction kept 8 bases outside the gene matches. The CDR3 DNA reads TGTGCCAGCAGAATGGACAGGGTTGGAGGCTACACCTTC. Translating gives CASRMDRVGGYTF.

The chain links TRBV10-2 to TRBJ2-7; 7 bases align to TRBD2. Germline values: CDR1 WSHSY, CDR2 SAAADI. V gave up 6 bases and J gave up 2 bases; unmatched junction bases: 4. The CDR3 runs 13 residues. The CDR3 region is CASRPAGTYEQYF. The CDR3 nucleotides read TGCGCCAGCAGACCAGCGGGAACCTACGAGCAGTACTTC.

The CDR3 DNA reads TGTGCCAGCTCATTTCCGGGACAGAATTCACCCCTCCACTTT. Translation: CASSFPGQNSPLHF. The genes are TRBV18 and TRBJ1-6, with 7 positions matching TRBD1. Per germline, CDR1 KGHSH and CDR2 LQKENI. This CDR3 is 14 amino acids long. V dropped 5 bases and J dropped 7; count of bases not matched to a gene: 5.

The chain combines TRBV12-3 or TRBV12-4 with TRBJ1-2; D ambiguous. CDR3 length: 12 amino acids. Trimming cost V 4 bases and J 8 bases, with 11 bases left between them. CDR3 amino acids: CASSSRPGGYTF. The DNA for the CDR3 is TGTGCCAGCAGTTCGCGACCGGGAGGCTACACCTTC.

This sequence joins TRBV9 and TRBJ2-1, with D uncertain. V shed 4 bases and J shed 7 bases, with 18 bases lying between them. The CDR3 is 15 residues long. Germline V gene data show CDR1 as SGDLS and CDR2 as YYNGEE. The CDR3 bases are TGTGCCAGCAGCCCGCGTTTTAGTTTGTGGAATGAGCAGTTCTTC. Encoded protein: CASSPRFSLWNEQFF.

The V call is TRBV3-1 (or the pseudogene TRBV3-2), the J call TRBJ2-1; D is perhaps TRBD1 (5 bases). The CDR3 extends over 13 amino acids. The germline CDR1 and CDR2 sequences are LGHDT and YNNKEL (reference sequence). Deletions cut 3 bases from V and 8 bases from J, with 11 bases between. The CDR3 region is CASSQTVTHEQFF. CDR3 in DNA: TGTGCCAGCAGCCAGACAGTTACGCATGAGCAGTTCTTC.

This chain joins TRBV9 and TRBJ2-1; 7 bases match TRBD2. The ends lost 4 bases at V and 4 bases at J; junction bases unmatched: 14. Germline loops: CDR1 SGDLS, CDR2 YYNGEE. CDR3 length equals 17 residues. The CDR3 DNA follows: TGTGCCAGCAGCCCCACTCAGGGTAGCGGGCCTTACAATGAGCAGTTCTTC. It yields the protein CASSPTQGSGPYNEQFF. Based on the CDR3 plus reference TRBV9 and TRBJ2-1, the full variable domain is DSGVTQTPKHLITATGQRVTLRCSPRSGDLSVYWYQQSLDQGLQFLIQYYNGEERAKGNILERFSAQQFPDLHSELNLSSLELGDSALYFCASSPTQGSGPYNEQFFGPGTRLTVL.

The chain recombines TRBV27 with TRBJ1-2, with TRBD1 as a possible D gene (5 bases). The germline V gene encodes CDR1 MNHEY and CDR2 SMNVEV (reference sequence). Trimming cost V 5 bases and J 2 bases, with 12 bases left between them. The CDR3 runs to 14 residues. The CDR3 is CASSPLGLNYGYTF. DNA for the CDR3: TGTGCCAGCAGTCCCCTGGGACTGAACTATGGCTACACCTTC.

V is TRBV28 and J is TRBJ2-1; 12 bases map to TRBD2. The CDR3 sequence is 20 residues long. Germline CDR1 and CDR2: MDHEN and SYDVKM. J gave up 7 bases and V 4 bases, and 20 bases lay outside the gene matches. The CDR3 here is CASSSLGQLGLAGPLNEQFF. For the CDR3, the DNA is TGTGCCAGCAGTTCCCTGGGGCAGCTTGGACTAGCGGGACCTCTAAATGAGCAGTTCTTC. Supplemented by reference TRBV28 and TRBJ2-1, the full variable domain reads DVKVTQSSRYLVKRTGEKVFLECVQDMDHENMFWYRQDPGLGLRLIYFSYDVKMKEKGDIPEGYSVSREKKERFSLILESASTNQTSMYLCASSSLGQLGLAGPLNEQFFGPGTRLTVL.

This chain uses TRBV19 with TRBJ1-2; D gene unclear. This CDR3 region has 13 residues. Germline CDR1 LNHDA, CDR2 SQIVND (reference sequence). V shed 6 bases and J shed 3 bases, with 11 bases lying between them. The CDR3 loop is CASSPTAYYGYTF. CDR3 DNA: TGTGCCAGTAGCCCCACAGCTTACTATGGCTACACCTTC.

The chain combines TRBV18 with TRBJ1-4; possible D gene TRBD1, 5 bases. V lost 3 bases to trimming and J lost 0 bases, with 11 bases between them. Germline loops: CDR1 KGHSH, CDR2 LQKENI. CDR3 size: 16 residues. The CDR3 nucleotides are TGTGCCAGCTCACCCTCAGGGTCTGCAACTAATGAAAAACTGTTTTTT. Translation gives CASSPSGSATNEKLFF.

V and J are TRBV7-2 and TRBJ2-1, with D unresolved. Per germline, CDR1 SGHTA and CDR2 FQGNSA. The CDR3 spans 15 residues. The V and J ends lost 1 base and 0 bases respectively, with 7 bases between them. The CDR3: CASSLGAGSYNEQFF. The CDR3 nucleotides are TGTGCCAGCAGCTTAGGGGCCGGCTCCTACAATGAGCAGTTCTTC.

V usage is TRBV7-9 and J usage is TRBJ1-6; no definite D call. Germline CDR1 is SEHNR and CDR2 is FQNEAQ (reference sequence). CDR3 length equals 14 residues. V gave up 1 base and J gave up 14 bases, with 15 bases separating them. This CDR3 reads CASSLDSWLLALHF. The DNA for the CDR3 is TGTGCCAGCAGCTTAGATTCTTGGCTTCTGGCCCTCCACTTT.

This clone was seen a handful of times. This rearrangement joins TRBV7-9 to TRBJ2-7; no firm D call. This CDR3 has 12 amino acids. V lost 5 bases to trimming and J lost 3 bases, with 8 bases between them. Germline lookup yields CDR1 SEHNR and CDR2 FQNEAQ (reference sequence). This CDR3 reads CASSQHLYEQYF. The CDR3 DNA reads TGTGCCAGCAGCCAACACCTCTACGAGCAGTACTTC.

In the case of this clone: The junction and the germline gene differ at one end; a read error may be behind it. The chain employs TRBV24-1 and TRBJ2-1; 15 nucleotides align to TRBD2. Germline values: CDR1 KGHDR, CDR2 SFDVKD. The CDR3 is 16 amino acids. In DNA, the CDR3 is TGTGCCACTAGTGATTTGCCGGGACTAGCGGGAGGTTTGCAGTTCTTC. Protein sequence: CATSDLPGLAGGLQFF.

The rearrangement joins TRBV5-4 to TRBJ1-1, with TRBD1 as a possible D gene (5 bases). The V end lost 4 bases, the J end lost 4 bases, and 11 bases lay between the germline ends. The CDR3 loop spans 13 amino acids. The germline V gene has CDR1 SGHNT and CDR2 YYREEE (reference sequence). The CDR3: CASSPVGGTEAFF. Written as DNA, the CDR3 is TGTGCCAGCAGCCCTGTCGGGGGCACTGAAGCTTTCTTT.

The rearrangement uses TRBV24-1 and TRBJ2-7; 7 bases are a match to TRBD1. The V and J ends lost 5 bases and 2 bases, in that order; junction bases with no gene match: 5. CDR1 and CDR2 (germline): KGHDR, SFDVKD. The CDR3 contains 14 residues. CDR3: CATSGARGTYEQYF. In DNA, the CDR3 is TGTGCCACCAGTGGCGCCAGGGGGACCTACGAGCAGTACTTC.

The sample holds one count of this clone. The chain joins TRBV4-1 to TRBJ2-2; D perhaps matches TRBD2 (6 bases). The length of the CDR3 is 18 residues. Per the germline V gene, CDR1 is MGHRA and CDR2 is YSYEKL. Trimming stripped 0 bases from V and 1 base from J, with 15 bases between. Here the CDR3 reads CASSQEFGAGMNTGELFF. The CDR3 DNA sequence: TGCGCCAGCAGCCAAGAGTTCGGGGCGGGGATGAACACCGGGGAGCTGTTTTTT.

The chain joins TRBV27 to TRBJ2-2, with 7 bases fitting TRBD2. The V gene end was trimmed by 2 bases and the J gene end by 5 bases; junction bases not matched to a gene: 5. The CDR3 consists of 15 residues. The germline CDR1 and CDR2 sequences are MNHEY and SMNVEV (reference sequence). The CDR3 coding sequence is TGTGCCAGCAGTTTAGGTGGGGAGGGGACCGGGGAGCTGTTTTTT. Translation gives CASSLGGEGTGELFF.

The chain combines TRBV7-2 with TRBJ2-1; 12 nucleotides match TRBD2. The trim removed 4 bases at V and 6 bases at J, leaving 4 bases unmatched. The germline CDR1 and CDR2 sequences are SGHTA and FQGNSA. This CDR3 comprises 15 residues. Here the CDR3 DNA reads TGTGCCAGCAGCTACCTAGCGGGAGGGCGCAATGAGCAGTTCTTC. This encodes CASSYLAGGRNEQFF.

This CDR3 is CAWSVRGTELLTGELFF. Written as DNA, the CDR3 is TGTGCCTGGAGTGTACGCGGGACAGAGCTCCTCACCGGGGAGCTGTTTTTT. The V gene is TRBV30, the J gene TRBJ2-2; possibly TRBD1 for D (7 bases). V was cut by 0 bases and J by 4 bases, with 18 bases left in between. Germline V gives CDR1 GTSNPN, CDR2 SVGIG (reference sequence). The CDR3 runs to 17 residues.

The V gene is TRBV3-1 (or the pseudogene TRBV3-2), the J gene TRBJ2-1, with D possibly matching TRBD2 (6 bases). V lost 4 bases and J 7 bases, leaving 14 bases between the germline ends. The germline gives CDR1 LGHDT, CDR2 YNNKEL (reference sequence). The CDR3 covers 14 residues. The CDR3, as DNA: TGTGCCAGCAGCCGTCTTGCGGGATCGAATGAGCAGTTCTTC. It yields the protein CASSRLAGSNEQFF.

The V gene is TRBV21-1, the J gene TRBJ2-3; the D segment call TRBD1 is taken from the table without a DNA check. TRBV21-1 represents a pseudogene. The CDR3 consists of 14 residues. CDR3 coding DNA: TGTGCCAGCGAAGCCCGGGGCCCGGGACAGGGAGCGTATTTT. This translates into CASEARGPGQGAYF.

The chain joins TRBV7-2 to TRBJ1-1, with D unclear. Germline loops: CDR1 SGHTA, CDR2 FQGNSA. The ends were cut back, 3 bases at V and 1 base at J, with 9 bases in the middle. This CDR3 region has 14 residues. CDR3 nucleotides: TGTGCCAGCAGCTTGAACATGGCGAACACTGAAGCTTTCTTT. Amino acid sequence: CASSLNMANTEAFF.

The V and J genes are TRBV10-3 and TRBJ2-7; tentative D call: TRBD1 (6 bases). The ends were cut back, 3 bases at V and 2 bases at J, with 11 bases in the middle. The CDR3 length is 14 residues. Germline V CDR1 and CDR2: ENHRY, SYGVKD. CDR3 nucleotides: TGTGCCATCAGTGACCGGCAGGGGACCTACGAGCAGTACTTC. Protein product: CAISDRQGTYEQYF.

The V gene is TRBV7-9, the J gene TRBJ1-6; no reliable D call. The CDR3 has 13 amino acids. Trimming removed 5 bases at V and 9 bases at J, with 11 bases between. Per germline, CDR1 SEHNR and CDR2 FQNEAQ (reference sequence). CDR3 amino acids: CASSKDSTSPLHF. The CDR3, as DNA: TGTGCCAGCAGCAAGGACTCAACTTCACCCCTCCACTTT.

The chain has TRBV2 and TRBJ1-3, with TRBD1 matching over 7 bases. In germline, CDR1 is SNHLY, CDR2 FYNNEI. Germline trimming cut 9 bases from V and 0 bases from J; bases unmatched to any gene: 14. CDR3 size: 17 residues. The CDR3 DNA follows: TGTGCCAGGAGCCTAACCTCGGGACAGCACTCTGGAAACACCATATATTTT. It is translated as CARSLTSGQHSGNTIYF.

In this sample, this clone turned up a few times. The V call is TRBV28, the J call TRBJ2-3, with a possible D match to TRBD2 (7 bases). This CDR3 contains 16 residues. The germline V gene encodes CDR1 MDHEN and CDR2 SYDVKM. Between the trimmed V and J ends, which lost 3 bases and 6 bases, there was a span of 19 bases. In nucleotides, the CDR3 is TGTGCCAGCAGTTTTGGGGGGGCGGGAGTGAAGGATACGCAGTATTTT. This encodes CASSFGGAGVKDTQYF. The variable domain in full, completed from reference TRBV28 and TRBJ2-3, reads DVKVTQSSRYLVKRTGEKVFLECVQDMDHENMFWYRQDPGLGLRLIYFSYDVKMKEKGDIPEGYSVSREKKERFSLILESASTNQTSMYLCASSFGGAGVKDTQYFGPGTRLTVL.